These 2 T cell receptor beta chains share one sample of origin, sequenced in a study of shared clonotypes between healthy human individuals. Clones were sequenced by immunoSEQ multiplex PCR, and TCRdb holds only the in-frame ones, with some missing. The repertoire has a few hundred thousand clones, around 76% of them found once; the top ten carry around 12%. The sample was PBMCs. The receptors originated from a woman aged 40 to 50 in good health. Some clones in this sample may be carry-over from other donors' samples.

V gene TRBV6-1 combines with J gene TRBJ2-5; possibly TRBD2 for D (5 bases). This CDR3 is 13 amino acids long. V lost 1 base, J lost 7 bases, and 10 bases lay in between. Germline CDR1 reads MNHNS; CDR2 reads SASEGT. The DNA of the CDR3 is TGTGCCAGCAGTGAAGAGAGGGTGGGGACCCAGTACTTC. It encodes CASSEERVGTQYF.

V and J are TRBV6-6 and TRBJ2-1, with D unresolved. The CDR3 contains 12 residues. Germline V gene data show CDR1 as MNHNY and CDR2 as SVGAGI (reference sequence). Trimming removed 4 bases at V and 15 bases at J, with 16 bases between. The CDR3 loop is CASSFSRSLGFF. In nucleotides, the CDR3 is TGTGCCAGCAGTTTCTCGAGGTCCCTGGGGTTCTTC.